The clone carrying this T cell receptor beta chain was recorded once. The entry originates in a study of OX40 agonist ivuxolimab in advanced cancers. Germline V gene data show CDR1 as SGDLS and CDR2 as YYNGEE. Trimming removed 0 bases from V and 0 bases from J, with 10 bases in between. The CDR3 covers 16 residues. Sequenced by immunoSEQ multiplex PCR; TCRdb stores in-frame clones only, minus some. Here the sample spans 80,000 or so clones, approximately 85% being singletons. The chain couples TRBV9 to TRBJ1-3, with D uncertain. Sequences were derived from CD4+ or CD8+ T cells sorted from blood, sampled in a trial of the OX40 agonist ivuxolimab. The TCR comes from an adult with an advanced solid tumor such as melanoma, head and neck, liver or kidney cancer. The CDR3 bases are TGTGCCAGCAGCGTAGGATCGGAGAGCTCTGGAAACACCATATATTTT. Its protein is CASSVGSESSGNTIYF.